A single sample is the source of the 6 T cell receptor beta chains below, sequenced in a study of blood T cells in healthy people across ages. Through a sample-barcoded 5' primer and a J-beta primer mix, a second PCR was run for roughly 6 to 11 cycles. Each CDR3 protein is one row after TCRdb ran MiXCR on the 5' RACE reads. Here the sample spans roughly 720,000 distinct CDR3 sequences, 53% being singletons. Material: blood. These receptors were obtained from a man older than 75 in good health.

The V gene is TRBV3-1, the J gene TRBJ2-7; D remains unclear. V was trimmed by 2 bases and J by 2 bases, leaving 4 bases between them. This CDR3 is 12 amino acids long. Germline V gene lookup returns CDR1 LGHDT and CDR2 YNNKEL (reference sequence). This CDR3 reads CASSQTTYEQYF. The DNA of the CDR3 is TGTGCCAGCAGCCAAACCACCTACGAGCAGTACTTC.

V is TRBV7-2 and J is TRBJ2-5; 8 bases are shared with TRBD2. The DNA end is more similar to TRBJ2-7, so the J call may be wrong. The CDR3 extends over 18 amino acids. Germline V gene data show CDR1 as SGHTA and CDR2 as FQGNSA. In nucleotides, the CDR3 is TGTGCCAGCAGCCGAATAAGGGTCGCGGGAGGAGGACTCTACGAGCAGTACTTC. Encoded protein: CASSRIRVAGGGLYEQYF.

This chain uses TRBV7-6 with TRBJ2-3; tentatively, D is TRBD1 (6 bases). The CDR3 runs to 19 residues. With 2 bases removed from V and 14 bases from J, the gap between germline ends came to 35 bases. Germline V gene data show CDR1 as SGHVS and CDR2 as FNYEAQ. The CDR3 reads CASSLSPAVVQGKYRYAYF. The CDR3 DNA is TGTGCCAGCAGCTTAAGCCCCGCGGTCGTACAGGGAAAATACAGATACGCGTATTTT.

This clonotype was detected only a few times. The chain uses TRBV11-2 and TRBJ2-1; the match to TRBD2 covers 12 bases. With V trimmed by 5 bases and J by 3 bases, 5 bases remained unmatched. Germline CDR1 and CDR2: SGHAT and FQNNGV. The CDR3 is made up of 16 amino acids. The CDR3 is CASSVLAGGFYNEQFF. The CDR3 DNA sequence: TGTGCCAGCAGCGTACTAGCGGGAGGATTCTACAATGAGCAGTTCTTC.

The chain carries TRBV14 and TRBJ2-3, with TRBD2 matching 8 bases. Losses at the gene ends were 4 bases for V and 3 bases for J; bases not matched to a gene: 6. Looked up from germline, CDR1 is SGHDN and CDR2 is FVKESK. The CDR3 totals 15 residues. The CDR3 DNA follows: TGTGCCAGCAGCCTTACTAGCGGAGGTACAGATACGCAGTATTTT. Its protein is CASSLTSGGTDTQYF.

CDR3 DNA sequence: TGTGCCGCCCCACCCCCCTCCTACGAGCAGTACTTC. Translated: CAAPPPSYEQYF. The genes are TRBV10-3 and TRBJ2-7; D ambiguous. CDR1 is ENHRY, CDR2 SYGVKD, per germline. The CDR3 extends over 12 amino acids. Trimming removed 11 bases from V and 0 bases from J, with 11 bases in between.